The 10 T cell receptor beta chains listed next were all sequenced from one sample in a study of Graves' ophthalmopathy and Graves' hyperthyroidism. Investigators amplified TCR beta CDR3 regions from RNA transcripts. HTBI-primed first-round RT-PCR preceded second-round multiplex PCR. TCRdb used MiXCR to reprocess the multiplex PCR reads, holding one entry per CDR3 protein. The sample yields a few hundred thousand distinct CDR3 sequences, roughly 15% seen once. The sequenced material came from peripheral blood. These receptors came from an adult man with Graves' ophthalmopathy.

The sample holds many counts of this clonotype. V is TRBV12-3 or TRBV12-4 and J is TRBJ1-1; 7 nucleotides align to TRBD1. The CDR3 length is 14 residues. The ends lost 6 bases at V and 3 bases at J; junction bases unmatched: 7. The CDR3 reads CASRPTGADTEAFF. In nucleotides, the CDR3 is TGTGCCAGCAGACCCACAGGGGCAGACACTGAAGCTTTCTTT.

This clonotype showed up many times. This chain links TRBV6-1 with TRBJ2-3, with D possibly being TRBD1 (5 bases). The length of the CDR3 is 15 residues. The V end lost 5 bases, the J end lost 6 bases, and 18 bases lay between the germline ends. Germline V lookup: CDR1 MNHNS, CDR2 SASEGT. CDR3 sequence: CASSQTRSGKDTQYF. CDR3 DNA: TGTGCCAGCAGTCAGACCCGTTCAGGGAAGGATACGCAGTATTTT.

This clonotype was seen many times. The V and J genes are TRBV6-2 or TRBV6-3 and TRBJ1-1, with 9 nucleotides matching TRBD1. CDR1 and CDR2 (germline): MNHEY, SVGEGT. CDR3 length equals 16 residues. J gave up 2 bases and V 4 bases, and 8 bases lay outside the gene matches. The CDR3 DNA reads as TGTGCCAGCAGTTTCCCTACAGGGGGCGGAAACACTGAAGCTTTCTTT. Its translation is CASSFPTGGGNTEAFF.

As concerns this clonotype: A read error may explain this, as a much larger clone is one base away. The CDR3 sequence: CTSSQGLAGSEQYF. The CDR3 DNA sequence: TGTACCAGCAGCCAGGGACTAGCGGGATCCGAGCAGTACTTC. V is TRBV7-8 and J is TRBJ2-7, with 13 bases aligning to TRBD2. The V gene's germline CDR1 is SGHVS and CDR2 FQNEAQ. This CDR3 has 14 amino acids.

At least ten counts were recorded for this clonotype. V is TRBV28 and J is TRBJ1-1; D may be TRBD1 (6 bases). Germline V gene sequence: CDR1 MDHEN, CDR2 SYDVKM. The V end lost 5 bases, the J end lost 5 bases, and 15 bases lay between the germline ends. The CDR3 is made up of 14 amino acids. This CDR3 reads CASSLDLRGTEAFF. In DNA form, the CDR3 reads TGTGCCAGCAGTCTAGACCTCAGGGGAACTGAAGCTTTCTTT.

This clonotype was seen ten or more times. The V gene is TRBV4-1, the J gene TRBJ2-7; D uncertain. Trimming took off 4 bases at V and 0 bases at J, with 13 bases between the two ends. Germline V CDR1 and CDR2: MGHRA, YSYEKL. The length of the CDR3 is 15 residues. CDR3 sequence (DNA): TGCGCCAGCAGCCCCACCCCCAGTAGCTCCTACGAGCAGTACTTC. Encoded protein: CASSPTPSSSYEQYF.

This clonotype has ten or more counts. The chain recombines TRBV29-1 with TRBJ2-5; D gene ambiguous. From germline, CDR1 is SQVTM and CDR2 ANQGSEA. This CDR3 is built from 13 residues. V lost 3 bases and J lost 5, with 13 bases in between. The CDR3 sequence is CSVDKGRRETQYF. CDR3 coding DNA: TGCAGCGTTGACAAAGGCCGACGGGAGACCCAGTACTTC.

This clonotype showed up many times. J is TRBJ1-2 and V is TRBV6-1; D gene ambiguous. Germline CDR1 MNHNS, CDR2 SASEGT. Trimming left V 0 bases short and J 4 bases short, with 9 bases between. The CDR3 has 14 amino acids. The CDR3 loop is CASSEAGSSYGYTF. CDR3 sequence (DNA): TGTGCCAGCAGTGAAGCAGGCAGCAGCTATGGCTACACCTTC.

This clonotype showed up many times. The rearrangement links TRBV12-3 or TRBV12-4 to TRBJ1-2; 7 bases match TRBD1. The J segment lost 4 bases and the V segment lost 6 bases, leaving 8 bases of the junction unmatched. The CDR3 extends over 14 amino acids. CDR3 nucleotide sequence: TGTGCCAGCAGACCGACAGGGCCCGGCTATGGCTACACCTTC. This translates into CASRPTGPGYGYTF.

The table lists this clonotype with many counts. Written as DNA, the CDR3 is TGTGCCAGCATACGTGACAGGGAAAGACCCCGCTACGAGCAGTACTTC. Its protein is CASIRDRERPRYEQYF. The chain recombines TRBV6-5 with TRBJ2-7, with 7 bases that match TRBD1. The CDR3 totals 16 residues. V lost 7 bases, J lost 3 bases, and 15 bases stayed unmatched. Germline CDR1 and CDR2: MNHEY and SVGAGI.